This T cell receptor beta chain was sequenced in a study of blood T cell repertoires in COVID-19. Across the study: The cDNA or gDNA used as material had been derived from T cells, B-cell-depleted T cells, or PBMCs.

TCRdb keeps only in-frame clones here, not all; method: immunoSEQ multiplex PCR. In the table there are 270,000 or so clones, roughly 86% of which are singletons. This clonotype was sampled from a woman under 40 with COVID-19, enrolled during active disease. What was sequenced was peripheral blood.

CDR3 loop: CASRPSGGRTGELFF. The CDR3 DNA reads as TGTGCCAGTAGACCCTCGGGGGGGCGAACCGGGGAGCTGTTTTTT. The V call is TRBV19, the J call TRBJ2-2, with TRBD2 matching over 8 bases. J was trimmed by 5 bases and V by 6 bases; bases with no gene match: 8. The CDR3 spans 15 residues. Germline CDR1 LNHDA, CDR2 SQIVND (reference sequence).